Reported below is one TCR beta chain. Its antigen is unknown. The germline V end is reduced by 10 bases and the J end by 5 bases; junction bases left unmatched: 8. CDR1 and CDR2, looked up from the germline V gene (reference sequence), are LNHDA and SQIVND. Including the terminal cysteine and phenylalanine, the CDR3 comprises 13 residues. This entry keeps only the CDR3 DNA: 39 bases, framed from base 1. This sample is drawn from a study of cytomegalovirus exposure and HLA in healthy donors (dated by TCRdb to about 2017). Context from the whole study: An earlier analysis of roughly 500 of the donors reported approximately 300 Gb of sequence data and 117 million unique TCR beta sequences from about 180 million T cells. An early release covering approximately 600 HLA-typed donors comprised 250 to 350 gigabases of sequencing data and around 80 million unique TCR sequences. Of the roughly 390 genotyped donors, approximately 82% fell in the genetic ancestry cluster associated with self-reported Caucasian donors. The aim of the study was to test whether cataloging public T cell receptors could identify signatures of past pathogen exposure. Using immunosequencing, the study profiled T cell repertoires from about 610 subjects and related those repertoires to cytomegalovirus serostatus. Besides the first cohort of 666 subjects, a separate validation cohort made up of 90 to 150 different subjects was used. To predict cytomegalovirus infection status, the study combined high-throughput TCR immunosequencing, statistical association of individual TCRs with disease status, and machine learning. To study patterns of TCR occurrence, a later analysis re-analyzed previously published TCR beta repertoires from around 660 donors and added high-resolution HLA genotyping. In the later analysis, no new phenotypic data were used to find candidate immune exposures; instead, reliance was placed on TCR beta sequences and their occurrence across donors. In an earlier analysis of a few hundred of the donors, high-throughput TCR beta sequencing was used to judge whether each TCR beta V gene segment behaved as functional or pseudogenic. Donor age, sex, ethnicity and CMV serostatus were compiled together with the repertoire data. In a later genetic analysis, genome-wide SNP genotypes for 398 of the 666 donors were used, and that subset was treated as a discovery cohort. All discovery cohort repertoires had been generated using a single sequencing platform. HLA typing included class I and class II loci at four-digit resolution. Typing coverage differed by locus: A, B, C, DRB1 and DQB1 were typed in about 620-630 donors, DQA1 in 500 to 550, DPA1 in 600 to 610, and DPB1 in approximately 450. A handful of DR-DQ haplotypes were handled as single units for association and clustering because linkage in the cohort was strong. Among some 400 genotyped donors of the cohort, an average of approximately 240,000 unique TCR beta nucleotide sequences was sequenced per donor, of which 15% to 20% were non-productive. General findings and caveats noted by the study authors: In vitro tests confirmed that a few of the cytomegalovirus-associated TCR beta chains recognize cytomegalovirus antigens. Because counts were too low, more than 15 rarely observed V segments, including chromosome 9 orphons, were excluded from the earlier analysis of several hundred of the donors. The presence/absence analyses assumed that sequencing depth was roughly uniform across donors, and that assumption may not be true. In an earlier analysis of around 500 of the donors, most TCR beta V segments appeared in productive rearrangements about 90% or about 30% of the time, broadly matching IMGT annotations. Linkage disequilibrium might explain the correlated functional status among segregating V segments, but an unknown experimental factor could not be ruled out. A later analysis reported that several top co-occurrence clusters appeared linked to parvovirus B19, influenza, CMV and Epstein-Barr virus. HLA typing was unavailable for some donors at each locus, so association tests used only the typed subset. While some public TCRs were present in many individuals, most TCR sequences turned up only very rarely across donors. Immune exposure information for the cohort was limited to CMV serostatus. Compared with equally common non-associated chains, HLA-associated TCR beta chains in a later analysis were more clonally expanded and had lower generation probabilities. In the study, about 150 TCR beta chains were listed as associated with cytomegalovirus. The authors suggested that the approach could potentially be generalized to other disease states and immunological phenotypes. At a false discovery rate of 0.05, a later analysis linked 16,951 TCR beta sequences to specific HLA alleles. The classifier was reported to diagnose cytomegalovirus status with high specificity and sensitivity in both the original and validation cohorts. The 87-base-pair reads could not distinguish some IMGT-functional V segments, including TRBV6-2 and TRBV6-3, so those segments were excluded. When HLA alleles, especially DR and DQ, strongly co-occurred, attributing TCR associations to individual alleles was difficult. In a later analysis, the rate of TCR association differed among HLA loci, with DRB1 alleles having the most associated TCRs and HLA-C alleles having the fewest. The sequencing pipeline was judged likely to have produced a cluster of highly shared sequence variants as a technical artifact. In a later genetic analysis, a missense DCLRE1C variant was associated with V-gene and J-gene trimming of TCR beta chains, and the association was replicated in an independent cohort. In this cohort, only TCR beta chains were sequenced, and detectable features were limited by the absence of alpha or paired-chain data. In a later genetic analysis, fewer N-insertions in productive TCRs were reported among donors in an Asian-associated ancestry cluster than the roughly 700-donor mean. A further reported finding was that TCR beta sequences accurately predicted the HLA-A and HLA-B alleles for most subjects in the first cohort. Most CMV-associated TCR beta chains appeared to be HLA-restricted in a later analysis, and the HLA associations seemed to be driven largely by CMV exposure.

The library came from the immunoSEQ multiplex PCR assay. The multiplex PCR relied on a mix of 60 forward primers for TCR Vbeta segments and 13 reverse primers for TCR Jbeta segments. The CDR3 region of rearranged TCR beta genes was amplified from genomic DNA with a multiplex PCR assay. The Illumina HiSeq System was used to sequence the amplified TCR beta libraries as 87-base-pair reads. Regarding the original processing steps: In a later analysis, tens of millions of unique TCR beta chains were counted across the roughly 670 repertoires, and roughly 11 million of these chains were shared by at least two donors. Raw reads were error-corrected and collapsed into unique sequences with a nearest-neighbor algorithm that merged closely related sequences to remove PCR and sequencing errors. V, D and J gene segments were assigned by aligning CDR3 sequences to IMGT reference sequences. Each retained sequence needed at least a six-nucleotide match to both a V gene segment and a J gene segment. A rearrangement was called productive if the CDR3 had no stop codons and remained in frame with V and J, and every other rearrangement was called non-productive. CDR3 was defined according to IMGT convention as the region running from the second conserved V-encoded cysteine to the conserved J-encoded phenylalanine. The earlier analysis of 500 to 650 of the donors excluded any sequence lacking an unambiguous match to a single V gene segment. An earlier analysis of some 500 of the donors classified V segments as functional when productive rearrangements were above 56.7% and as segregating when the standard deviation between donors was above 5%. A statistical classification framework was developed to diagnose cytomegalovirus status using the catalog of TCR beta chain sequences. In a later analysis, V and J genes were assigned by comparing TCR nucleotide sequences against IMGT/GENE-DB human TR gene sequences. A later analysis assigned CDR3 sequences and most-parsimonious VDJ recombination scenarios with the TCRdist pipeline. In a later analysis, every TCR beta chain was defined by the combination of its CDR3 amino acid sequence and its V-gene family, and reads without a unique V-gene family were dropped. To address suspected cross-contamination and a sequencing artifact, a later analysis removed several hundred highly shared, low-generation-probability nucleotide sequences. A later analysis calculated a clonal expansion index for each public chain from normalized within-repertoire ranks of inferred template counts. Generation probabilities in a later analysis came from a VDJ recombination model fitted to out-of-frame rearrangements, and those results were checked against IGoR. In a later analysis, hypergeometric tests were used to score TCR-TCR, TCR-HLA and TCR-CMV co-occurrence, with a repertoire-size bias correction applied to TCR pairs. False discovery rates were estimated in a later analysis by permuting HLA or CMV assignments 20 times. In a later analysis, co-occurring TCRs were grouped with DBSCAN, and TCRdist sequence similarity was added when clustering was performed within HLA-allele-positive subsets. Repertoires with fewer than 30,000 or more than 120,000 public chains were left out of co-occurrence clustering, as were a handful of repertoires with anomalous nucleotide sharing. TCRdb holds this immuneACCESS table with in-frame rearrangements only. Some clones are missing; in checked studies, unresolved V genes explain under half, and the rest has no known cause. That table furnishes V, J and clone size, whereas the DNA furnished D and trimming. The table for this sample records more than 100,000 clones. Together, the top ten hold around 1.5% of the sample.

The cohort comprised fewer than 700 healthy bone marrow donors. Cohort members were all nominally healthy when sampled, although unrecorded immune exposures were likely present. The donor was CMV seronegative and belonged to the group of around 350 seronegative cohort members. A peripheral blood sample was collected from each donor, and TCR beta sequencing was performed on peripheral blood mononuclear cells. The Qiagen DNeasy Blood Extraction Kit was used to extract genomic DNA from the blood cell samples. The rearrangement combines TRBV19 with TRBJ1-2, with 9 bases in between that match TRBD1. What was sequenced was PBMCs. This clonotype originated in a woman in her 40s in good health and CMV-seronegative. The nucleotides are TGTGCCACTCAAGGACAGGGGAGGTATGGCTACACCTTC. This is translated as CATQGQGRYGYTF.